This T cell receptor (beta chain) was captured by sequencing in a study of blood T cell repertoires in COVID-19. J was trimmed by 6 bases and V by 6 bases; bases with no gene match: 8. Germline values: CDR1 KGHSH, CDR2 LQKENI. The CDR3 is 14 residues long. The table came from immunoSEQ multiplex PCR; TCRdb's copy has only in-frame clones and leaves some out. The table lists fewer than 500,000 clones, approximately 89% of them singletons, with 1.3% in the top ten. This TCR derives from a man aged 30 to 39 who had recovered from COVID-19. The chain employs TRBV18 and TRBJ1-5; 7 positions match TRBD1. Sequencing was carried out using PBMCs or T cells enriched from blood (not recorded which). The CDR3 DNA is TGTGCCAGCTCGATTCAGGGGGAAGCTCAGCCCCAGCATTTT. Amino acids: CASSIQGEAQPQHF.